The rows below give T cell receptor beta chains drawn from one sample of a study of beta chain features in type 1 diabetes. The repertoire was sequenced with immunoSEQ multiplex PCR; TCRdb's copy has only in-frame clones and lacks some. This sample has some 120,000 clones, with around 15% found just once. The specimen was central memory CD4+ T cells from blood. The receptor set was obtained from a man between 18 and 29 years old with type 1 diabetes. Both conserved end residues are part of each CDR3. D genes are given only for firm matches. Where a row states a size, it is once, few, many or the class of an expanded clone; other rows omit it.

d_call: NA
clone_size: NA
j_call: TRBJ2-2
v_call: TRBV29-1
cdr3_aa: CSGRVNSGELFF
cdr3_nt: TGCAGCGGTAGGGTCAACTCCGGGGAGCTGTTTTTT

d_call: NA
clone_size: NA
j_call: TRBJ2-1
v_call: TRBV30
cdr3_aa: CAWSTQVEQFF
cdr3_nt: TGTGCCTGGAGTACACAGGTTGAGCAGTTCTTC

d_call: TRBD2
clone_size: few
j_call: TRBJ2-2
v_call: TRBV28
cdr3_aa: CASSLGTSSTGELFF
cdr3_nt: TGTGCCAGCAGTTTAGGGACTAGCTCGACCGGGGAGCTGTTTTTT

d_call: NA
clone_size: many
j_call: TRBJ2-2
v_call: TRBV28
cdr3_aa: CASSPPRTGELFF
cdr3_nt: TGTGCCAGCAGTCCGCCTCGTACCGGGGAGCTGTTTTTT

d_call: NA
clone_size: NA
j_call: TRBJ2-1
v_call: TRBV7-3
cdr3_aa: CASSLTFGAGNYNEQFF
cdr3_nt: TGTGCCAGCAGCTTAACTTTCGGGGCGGGGAACTACAATGAGCAGTTCTTC

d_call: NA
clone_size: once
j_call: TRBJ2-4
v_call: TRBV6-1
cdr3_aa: CASSATMDSLQYF
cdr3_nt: TGTGCCAGCAGTGCGACCATGGACAGTCTCCAGTACTTC

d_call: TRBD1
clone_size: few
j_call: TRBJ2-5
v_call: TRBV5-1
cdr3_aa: CASSSLTGTGNQETQYF
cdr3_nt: TGCGCCAGCAGCTCTCTAACCGGGACAGGGAATCAAGAGACCCAGTACTTC

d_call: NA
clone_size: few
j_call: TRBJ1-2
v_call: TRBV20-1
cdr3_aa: CSARDGSGSTF
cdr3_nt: TGCAGTGCTAGAGATGGATCGGGGTCCACCTTC

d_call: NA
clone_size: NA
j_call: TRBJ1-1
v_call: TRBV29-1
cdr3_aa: CSVYGGPNTEAFF
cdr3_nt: TGCAGCGTTTACGGGGGCCCGAACACTGAAGCTTTCTTT

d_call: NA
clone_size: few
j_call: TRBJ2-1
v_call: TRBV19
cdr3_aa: CASSIQGYNEQFF
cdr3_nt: TGTGCCAGTAGTATACAGGGGTACAATGAGCAGTTCTTC

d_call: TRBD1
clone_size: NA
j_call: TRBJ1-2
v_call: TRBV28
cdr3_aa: CASNTGTGRRKHTF
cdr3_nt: TGTGCCAGCAATACCGGGACAGGTCGTCGTAAACACACCTTC

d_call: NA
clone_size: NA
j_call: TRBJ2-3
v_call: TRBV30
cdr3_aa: CACPGDSSTDTQYF
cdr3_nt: TGTGCCTGCCCGGGGGACTCGAGCACAGATACGCAGTATTTT

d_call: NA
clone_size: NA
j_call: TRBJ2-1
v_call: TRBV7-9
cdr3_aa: CASSPTSNPEQFF
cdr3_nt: TGTGCCAGCAGCCCCACTAGTAATCCTGAGCAGTTCTTC

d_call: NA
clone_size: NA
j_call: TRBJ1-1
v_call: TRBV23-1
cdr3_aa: CASTSGPEAFF
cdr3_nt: TGCGCCAGCACCTCCGGGCCAGAAGCTTTCTTT

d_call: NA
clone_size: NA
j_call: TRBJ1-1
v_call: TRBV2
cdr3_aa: CASSYTEAFF
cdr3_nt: TGTGCCAGCAGTTACACTGAAGCTTTCTTT

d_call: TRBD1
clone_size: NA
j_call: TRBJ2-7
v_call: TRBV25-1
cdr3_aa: CASSEPGQGRDEQYF
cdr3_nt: TGTGCCAGCAGTGAACCCGGACAGGGGAGGGACGAGCAGTACTTC

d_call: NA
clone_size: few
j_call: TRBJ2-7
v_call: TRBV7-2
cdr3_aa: CASPSSYEQYF
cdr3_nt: TGTGCCAGCCCGAGCTCCTACGAGCAGTACTTC

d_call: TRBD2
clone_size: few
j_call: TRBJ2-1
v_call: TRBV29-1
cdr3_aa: CGTRTSGNNEQFF
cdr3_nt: TGCGGCACAAGGACTAGCGGAAACAATGAGCAGTTCTTC

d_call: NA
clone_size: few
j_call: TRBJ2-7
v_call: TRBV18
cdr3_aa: CASSPPGQSYEQYF
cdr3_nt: TGTGCCAGCTCACCCCCGGGACAATCCTACGAGCAGTACTTC

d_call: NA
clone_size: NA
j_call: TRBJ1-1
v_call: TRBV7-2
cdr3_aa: CASSPREVGTEAFF
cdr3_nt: TGTGCCAGCAGTCCCAGGGAGGTGGGCACTGAAGCTTTCTTT

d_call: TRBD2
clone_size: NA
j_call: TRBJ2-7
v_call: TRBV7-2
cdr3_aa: CASSFHSGGTYEQYF
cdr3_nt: TGTGCCAGCAGCTTCCATAGCGGGGGGACCTACGAGCAGTACTTC

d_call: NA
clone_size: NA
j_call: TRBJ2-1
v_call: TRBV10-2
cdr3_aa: CASSQGGPERQFF
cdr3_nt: TGCGCCAGCAGCCAAGGAGGACCGGAACGGCAGTTCTTC

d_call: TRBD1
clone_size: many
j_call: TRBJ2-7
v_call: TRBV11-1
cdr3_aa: CASSSTGSSYEQYF
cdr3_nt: TGTGCCAGCAGCTCGACAGGGAGCTCCTACGAGCAGTACTTC

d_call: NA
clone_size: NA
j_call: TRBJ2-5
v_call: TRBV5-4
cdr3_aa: CASSFSQETQYF
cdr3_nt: TGTGCCAGCAGCTTTTCCCAAGAGACCCAGTACTTC

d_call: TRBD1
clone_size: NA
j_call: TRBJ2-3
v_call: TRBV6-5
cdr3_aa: CASSSQRQGFRDTQYF
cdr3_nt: TGTGCCAGCAGTTCCCAACGACAGGGTTTTAGAGATACGCAGTATTTT

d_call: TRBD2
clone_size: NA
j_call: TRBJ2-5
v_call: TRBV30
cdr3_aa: CAWSRGGIQETQYF
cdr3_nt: TGTGCCTGGAGCCGCGGGGGGATTCAAGAGACCCAGTACTTC

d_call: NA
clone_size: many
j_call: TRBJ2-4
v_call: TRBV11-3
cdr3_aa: CASSPGARNIQYF
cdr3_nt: TGTGCCAGCAGCCCCGGAGCCAGAAACATTCAGTACTTC

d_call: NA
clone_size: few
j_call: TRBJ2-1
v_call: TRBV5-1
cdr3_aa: CASTSITYRDIGNEQFF
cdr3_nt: TGCGCCAGCACGTCGATAACTTACAGGGATATTGGGAATGAGCAGTTCTTC

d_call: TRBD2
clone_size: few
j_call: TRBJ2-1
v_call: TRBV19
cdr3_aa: CASSILAGVTNEQFF
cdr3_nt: TGTGCCAGTAGTATACTAGCGGGAGTTACCAATGAGCAGTTCTTC

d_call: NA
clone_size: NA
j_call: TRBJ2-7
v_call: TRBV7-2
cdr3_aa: CASSLARPSYEQYF
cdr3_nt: TGTGCCAGCAGCTTAGCAAGGCCCTCCTACGAGCAGTACTTC

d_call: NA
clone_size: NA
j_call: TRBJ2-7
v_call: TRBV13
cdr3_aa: CASSSPVQGSLTSEQYF
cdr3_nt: TGTGCCAGCAGCTCCCCGGTACAGGGCTCCCTTACGTCCGAGCAGTACTTC

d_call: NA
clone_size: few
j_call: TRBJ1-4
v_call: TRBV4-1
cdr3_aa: CASSQGEGEKLFF
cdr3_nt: TGCGCCAGCAGCCAAGGCGAAGGTGAAAAACTGTTTTTT

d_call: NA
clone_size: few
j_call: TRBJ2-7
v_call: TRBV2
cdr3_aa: CASSSVEQYF
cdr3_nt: TGTGCCAGCAGTTCAGTCGAGCAGTACTTC

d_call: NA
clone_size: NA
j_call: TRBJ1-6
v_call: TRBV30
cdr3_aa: CAWSLKASLSDSPLHF
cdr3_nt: TGTGCCTGGAGTCTTAAAGCGTCATTAAGTGATTCACCCCTCCACTTT

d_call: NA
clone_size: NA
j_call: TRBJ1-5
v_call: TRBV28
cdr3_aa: CASSSTAGGLGNQPQHF
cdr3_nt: TGTGCCAGCAGTTCGACGGCGGGGGGCCTTGGGAATCAGCCCCAGCATTTT

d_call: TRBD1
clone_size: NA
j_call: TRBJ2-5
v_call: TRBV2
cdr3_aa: CASSGDRGQETQYF
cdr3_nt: TGTGCCAGCAGCGGCGACAGGGGCCAAGAGACCCAGTACTTC

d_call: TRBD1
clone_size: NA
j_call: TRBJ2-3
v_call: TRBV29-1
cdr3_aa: CSVTGISTDTQYF
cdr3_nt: TGCAGCGTGACAGGGATTAGCACAGATACGCAGTATTTT

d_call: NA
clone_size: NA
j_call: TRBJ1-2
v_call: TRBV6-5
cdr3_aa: CASSSFYGYTF
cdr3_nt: TGTGCCAGCAGTTCCTTCTATGGCTACACCTTC

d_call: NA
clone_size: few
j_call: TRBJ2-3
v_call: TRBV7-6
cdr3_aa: CASSLGADTQYF
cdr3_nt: TGTGCCAGCAGCTTAGGGGCGGATACGCAGTATTTT

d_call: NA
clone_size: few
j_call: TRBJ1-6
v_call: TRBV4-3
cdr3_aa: CASSQDTGYSYNSPLHF
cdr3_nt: TGCGCCAGCAGCCAAGATACAGGATACTCCTATAATTCACCCCTCCACTTT

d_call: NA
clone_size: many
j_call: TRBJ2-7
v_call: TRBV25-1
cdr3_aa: CATSNRAGSYEQYF
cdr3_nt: TGTGCCACCTCGAACCGAGCGGGCTCCTACGAGCAGTACTTC

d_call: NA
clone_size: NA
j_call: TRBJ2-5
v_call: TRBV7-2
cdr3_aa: CASSLYGGTQYF
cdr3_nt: TGTGCCAGCAGCTTATACGGGGGGACCCAGTACTTC

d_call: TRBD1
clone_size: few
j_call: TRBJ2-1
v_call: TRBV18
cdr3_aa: CASSRDRVRNEQFF
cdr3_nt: TGTGCCAGCTCACGGGACAGGGTACGGAATGAGCAGTTCTTC

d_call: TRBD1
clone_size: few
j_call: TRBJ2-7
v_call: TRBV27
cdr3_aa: CASSDDRAYEQYF
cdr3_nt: TGTGCCAGCAGCGACGACAGGGCGTACGAGCAGTACTTC

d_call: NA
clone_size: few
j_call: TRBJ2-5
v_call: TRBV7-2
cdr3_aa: CASSLEVRVETQYF
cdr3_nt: TGTGCCAGCAGCTTAGAAGTCCGGGTGGAGACCCAGTACTTC

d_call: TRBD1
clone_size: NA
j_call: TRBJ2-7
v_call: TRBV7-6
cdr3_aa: CASAQDRANDEQYF
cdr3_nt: TGTGCCAGCGCTCAGGACAGGGCGAACGACGAGCAGTACTTC

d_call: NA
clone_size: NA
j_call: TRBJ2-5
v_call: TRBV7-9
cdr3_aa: CASSLVPRLYETQYF
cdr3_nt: TGTGCCAGCAGCTTAGTCCCCAGGTTGTACGAGACCCAGTACTTC

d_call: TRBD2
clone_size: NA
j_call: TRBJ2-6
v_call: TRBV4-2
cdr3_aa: CASSLLLAESGANVLTF
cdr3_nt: TGTGCCAGCAGCCTATTACTAGCGGAATCTGGGGCCAACGTCCTGACTTTC

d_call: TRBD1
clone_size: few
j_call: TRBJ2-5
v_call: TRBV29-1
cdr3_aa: CSGAGTGTPGETQYF
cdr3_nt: TGCAGCGGGGCCGGGACAGGGACCCCTGGTGAGACCCAGTACTTC

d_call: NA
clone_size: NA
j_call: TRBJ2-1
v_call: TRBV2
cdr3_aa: CASTRGGSYNEQFF
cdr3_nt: TGTGCCAGCACCAGAGGGGGTTCCTACAATGAGCAGTTCTTC

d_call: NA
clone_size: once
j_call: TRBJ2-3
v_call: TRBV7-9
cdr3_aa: CASSLVGADTQYF
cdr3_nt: TGTGCCAGCAGCTTAGTGGGGGCAGATACGCAGTATTTT

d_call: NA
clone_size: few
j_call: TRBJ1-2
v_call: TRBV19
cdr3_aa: CASTAGGGYTF
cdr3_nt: TGTGCCAGTACCGCGGGGGGTGGCTACACCTTC

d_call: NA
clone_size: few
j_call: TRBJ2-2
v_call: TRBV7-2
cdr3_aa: CASSLAPGELFF
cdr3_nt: TGTGCCAGCAGCTTAGCGCCCGGGGAGCTGTTTTTT

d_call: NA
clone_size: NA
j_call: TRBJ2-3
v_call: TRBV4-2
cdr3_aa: CASSQDSGKDTQYF
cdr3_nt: TGTGCCAGCAGCCAAGATTCGGGGAAAGATACGCAGTATTTT

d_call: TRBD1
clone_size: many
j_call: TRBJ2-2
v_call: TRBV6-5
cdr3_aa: CASRTGSNTGELFF
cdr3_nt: TGTGCCAGCCGGACAGGATCGAACACCGGGGAGCTGTTTTTT